The entry below describes one TCR beta chain. The CDR3 is made up of 15 amino acids. Looked up from germline, CDR1 is MGHRA and CDR2 is YSYEKL. J was trimmed by 1 base and V by 4 bases; bases with no gene match: 7. The entry originates in a study of technical replicates of blood from a few donors. The data were produced by immunoSEQ multiplex PCR, yet TCRdb's version contains in-frame clones alone and is incomplete. The sample contains some 80,000 clones, approximately 96% of which appear only once. The chain is built from TRBV4-1 and TRBJ2-7; 7 bases align to TRBD1. The receptor was derived from a human donor in good health. Sequencing input: T cells isolated from PBMCs. The CDR3 sequence is CASSLTQTGSYEQYF. DNA of the CDR3: TGCGCCAGCAGCCTAACCCAGACAGGGTCCTACGAGCAGTACTTC.